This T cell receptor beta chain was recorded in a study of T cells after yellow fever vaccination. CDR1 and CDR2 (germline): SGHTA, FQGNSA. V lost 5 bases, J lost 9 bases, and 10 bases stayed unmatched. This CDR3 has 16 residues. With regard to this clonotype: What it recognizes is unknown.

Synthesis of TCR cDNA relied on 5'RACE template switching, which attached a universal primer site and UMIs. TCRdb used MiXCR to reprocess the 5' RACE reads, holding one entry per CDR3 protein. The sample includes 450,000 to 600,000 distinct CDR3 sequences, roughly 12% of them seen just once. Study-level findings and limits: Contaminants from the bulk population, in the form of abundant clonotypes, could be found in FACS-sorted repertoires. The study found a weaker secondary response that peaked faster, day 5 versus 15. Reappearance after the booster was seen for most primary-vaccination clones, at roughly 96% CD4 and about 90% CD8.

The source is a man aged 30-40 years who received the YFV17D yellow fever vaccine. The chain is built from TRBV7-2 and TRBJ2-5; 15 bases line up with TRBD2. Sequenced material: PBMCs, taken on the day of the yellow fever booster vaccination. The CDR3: CASSPGLAGGEGAQYF. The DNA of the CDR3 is TGTGCCAGCAGCCCGGGACTAGCGGGAGGCGAGGGGGCCCAGTACTTC.